This T cell receptor beta chain appears in the sequencing data of a study of blood T cell repertoires in COVID-19. Overall study context: Acute-phase and convalescent COVID-19 samples originated in the United States, Italy and Spain. The cDNA or gDNA used as material had been derived from T cells, B-cell-depleted T cells, or PBMCs.

Germline V CDR1 and CDR2: SQVTM, ANQGSEA. The CDR3 has 12 residues. Trimming left V 0 bases short and J 4 bases short, with 6 bases between. In the study's own analysis: Amplification from reference gene primers served as the basis for estimated nucleated cell counts. TCRdb keeps only in-frame clones here, not all; method: immunoSEQ multiplex PCR. D and trimming were read from the DNA, whereas the V and J calls and clone size are those reported in that table. The sample has fewer than 180,000 clones, about four fifths seen once. This chain joins TRBV29-1 and TRBJ1-2; D ambiguous. The clonotype comes from a man between 65 and 79 years old with acute or convalescent COVID-19. Sequences were obtained from peripheral blood. The CDR3 bases are TGCAGCGTTGAAGAGGTCGGCTATGGCTACACCTTC. Its translation: CSVEEVGYGYTF.